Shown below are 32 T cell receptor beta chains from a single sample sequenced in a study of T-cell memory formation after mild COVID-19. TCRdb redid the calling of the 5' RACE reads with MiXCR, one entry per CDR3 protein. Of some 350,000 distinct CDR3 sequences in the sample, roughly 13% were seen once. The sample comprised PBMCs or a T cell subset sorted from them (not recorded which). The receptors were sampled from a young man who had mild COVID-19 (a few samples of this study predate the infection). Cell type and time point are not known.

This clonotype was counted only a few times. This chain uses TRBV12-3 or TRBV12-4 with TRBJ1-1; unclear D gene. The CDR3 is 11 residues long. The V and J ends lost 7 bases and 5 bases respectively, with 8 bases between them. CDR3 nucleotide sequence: TGTGCCAGCATCCGGGGAACTGAAGCTTTCTTT. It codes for CASIRGTEAFF.

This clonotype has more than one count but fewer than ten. CDR3 sequence (DNA): TGTGCCAGCAGCTTAGGGGCAGGGAGACCCTACGAGCAGTACTTC. It translates to CASSLGAGRPYEQYF. This rearrangement joins TRBV7-6 to TRBJ2-7; possibly TRBD1 or TRBD2 for D (5 bases each). Between the trimmed V and J ends, which lost 1 base and 2 bases, there was a span of 12 bases. The germline gives CDR1 SGHVS, CDR2 FNYEAQ. The length of the CDR3 is 15 residues.

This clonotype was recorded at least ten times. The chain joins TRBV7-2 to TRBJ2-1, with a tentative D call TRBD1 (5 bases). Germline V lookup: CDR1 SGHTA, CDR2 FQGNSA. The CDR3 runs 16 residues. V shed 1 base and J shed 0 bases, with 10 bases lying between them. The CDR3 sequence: CASSLGQFSSYNEQFF. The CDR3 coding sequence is TGTGCCAGCAGCTTAGGACAGTTTAGCTCCTACAATGAGCAGTTCTTC.

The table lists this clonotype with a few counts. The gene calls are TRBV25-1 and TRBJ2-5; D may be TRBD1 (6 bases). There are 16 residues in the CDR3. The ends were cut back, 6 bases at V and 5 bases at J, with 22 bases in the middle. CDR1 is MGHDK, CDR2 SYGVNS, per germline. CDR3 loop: CASRDIRRGSGETQYF. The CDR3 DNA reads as TGTGCCAGCAGGGACATTCGCAGGGGATCGGGGGAGACCCAGTACTTC.

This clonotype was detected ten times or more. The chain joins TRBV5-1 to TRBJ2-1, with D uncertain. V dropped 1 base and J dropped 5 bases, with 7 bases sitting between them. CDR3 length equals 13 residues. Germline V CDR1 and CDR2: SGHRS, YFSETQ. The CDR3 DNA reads TGCGCCAGCAGCTTGACACAAAACAATGAGCAGTTCTTC. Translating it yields CASSLTQNNEQFF.

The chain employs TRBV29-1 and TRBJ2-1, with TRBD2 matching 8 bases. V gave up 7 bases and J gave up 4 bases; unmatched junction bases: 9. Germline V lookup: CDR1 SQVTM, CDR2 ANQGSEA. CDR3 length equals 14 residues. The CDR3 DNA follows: TGCAGCGCCTTTAGCGGGACCCTGTACAATGAGCAGTTCTTC. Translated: CSAFSGTLYNEQFF.

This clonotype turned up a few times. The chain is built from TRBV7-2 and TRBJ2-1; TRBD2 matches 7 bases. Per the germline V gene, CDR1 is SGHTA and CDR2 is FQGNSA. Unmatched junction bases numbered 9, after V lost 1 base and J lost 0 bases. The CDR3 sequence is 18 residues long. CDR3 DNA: TGTGCCAGCAGCTTAGTAGGGAGGGGTCTTAGCTCCTACAATGAGCAGTTCTTC. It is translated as CASSLVGRGLSSYNEQFF.

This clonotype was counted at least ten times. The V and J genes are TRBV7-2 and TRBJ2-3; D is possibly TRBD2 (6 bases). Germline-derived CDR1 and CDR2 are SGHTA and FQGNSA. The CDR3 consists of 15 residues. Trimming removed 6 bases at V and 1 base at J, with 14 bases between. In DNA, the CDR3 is TGTGCCAGCAGTTTTAGCGGTTCTCGCACAGATACGCAGTATTTT. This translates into CASSFSGSRTDTQYF.

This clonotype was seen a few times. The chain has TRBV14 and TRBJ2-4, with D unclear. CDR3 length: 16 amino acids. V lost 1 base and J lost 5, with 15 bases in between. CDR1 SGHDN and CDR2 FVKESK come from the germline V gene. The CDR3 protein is CASSQVSYGSENIQYF. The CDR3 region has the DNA TGTGCCAGCAGCCAAGTATCCTATGGATCGGAAAACATTCAGTACTTC. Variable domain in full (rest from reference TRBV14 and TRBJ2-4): EAGVTQFPSHSVIEKGQTVTLRCDPISGHDNLYWYRRVMGKEIKFLLHFVKESKQDESGMPNNRFLAERTGGTYSTLKVQPAELEDSGVYFCASSQVSYGSENIQYFGAGTRLSVL.

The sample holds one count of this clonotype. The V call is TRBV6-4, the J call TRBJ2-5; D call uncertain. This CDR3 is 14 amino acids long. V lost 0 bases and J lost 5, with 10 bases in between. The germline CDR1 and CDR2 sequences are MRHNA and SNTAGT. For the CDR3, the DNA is TGTGCCAGCAGTGACTCCCCAGAAAGGGAGACCCAGTACTTC. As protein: CASSDSPERETQYF.

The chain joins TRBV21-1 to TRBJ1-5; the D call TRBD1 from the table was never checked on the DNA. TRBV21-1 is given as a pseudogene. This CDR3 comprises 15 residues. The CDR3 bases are TGTGCCAGCAGCAAAGGCCCGGGACACCATCAGCCCCAGCATTTT. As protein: CASSKGPGHHQPQHF.

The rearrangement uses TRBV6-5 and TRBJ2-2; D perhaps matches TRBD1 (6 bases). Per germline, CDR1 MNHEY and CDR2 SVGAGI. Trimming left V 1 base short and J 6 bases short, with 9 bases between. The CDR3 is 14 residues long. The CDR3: CASSYLQGPGELFF. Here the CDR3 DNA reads TGTGCCAGCAGTTACTTACAGGGACCCGGGGAGCTGTTTTTT.

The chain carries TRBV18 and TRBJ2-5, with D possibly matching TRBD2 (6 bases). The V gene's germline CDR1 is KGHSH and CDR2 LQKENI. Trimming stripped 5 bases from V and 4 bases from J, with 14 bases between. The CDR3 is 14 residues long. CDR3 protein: CASSYGLGGETQYF. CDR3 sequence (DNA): TGTGCCAGCTCATACGGCCTCGGGGGAGAGACCCAGTACTTC.

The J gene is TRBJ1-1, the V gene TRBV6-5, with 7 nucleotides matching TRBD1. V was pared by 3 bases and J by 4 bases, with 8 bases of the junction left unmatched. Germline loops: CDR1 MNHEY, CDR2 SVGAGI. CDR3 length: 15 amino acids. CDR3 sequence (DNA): TGTGCCAGCAGTTATGACAACAGGGGCGGCACTGAAGCTTTCTTT. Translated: CASSYDNRGGTEAFF.

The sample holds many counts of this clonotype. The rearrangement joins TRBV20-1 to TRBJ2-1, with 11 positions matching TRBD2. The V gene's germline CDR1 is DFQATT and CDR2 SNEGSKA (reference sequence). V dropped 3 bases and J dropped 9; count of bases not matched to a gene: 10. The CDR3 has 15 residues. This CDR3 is CSARELAGGSGEQFF. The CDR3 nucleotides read TGCAGTGCTAGGGAGCTAGCGGGGGGCTCTGGTGAGCAGTTCTTC.

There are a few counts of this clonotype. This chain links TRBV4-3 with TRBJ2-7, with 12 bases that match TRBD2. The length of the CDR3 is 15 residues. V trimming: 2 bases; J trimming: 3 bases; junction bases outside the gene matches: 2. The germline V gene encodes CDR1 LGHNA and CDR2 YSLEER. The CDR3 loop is CASSQWGLAGYEQYF. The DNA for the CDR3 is TGCGCCAGCAGCCAATGGGGACTAGCGGGCTACGAGCAGTACTTC.

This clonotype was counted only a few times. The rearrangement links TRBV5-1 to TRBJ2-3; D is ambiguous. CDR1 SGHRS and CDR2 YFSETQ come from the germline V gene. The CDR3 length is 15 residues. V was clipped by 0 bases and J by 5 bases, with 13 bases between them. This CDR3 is CASSLAGKLRDTQYF. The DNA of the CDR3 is TGCGCCAGCAGCTTGGCCGGCAAGTTGAGAGATACGCAGTATTTT.

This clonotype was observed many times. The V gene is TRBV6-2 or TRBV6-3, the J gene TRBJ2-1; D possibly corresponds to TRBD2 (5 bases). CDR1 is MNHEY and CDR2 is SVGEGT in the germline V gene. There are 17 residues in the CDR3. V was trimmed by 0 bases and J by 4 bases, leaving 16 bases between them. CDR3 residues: CASSYSKWGRGYNEQFF. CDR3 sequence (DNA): TGTGCCAGCAGTTACTCGAAGTGGGGTCGGGGTTACAATGAGCAGTTCTTC.

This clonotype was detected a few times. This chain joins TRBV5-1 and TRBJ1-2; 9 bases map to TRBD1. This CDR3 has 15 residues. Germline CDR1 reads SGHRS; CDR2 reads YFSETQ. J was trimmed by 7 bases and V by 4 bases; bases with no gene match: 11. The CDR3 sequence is CASSDDTGTGSGYTF. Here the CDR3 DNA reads TGCGCCAGCAGCGACGATACCGGGACAGGGTCTGGCTACACCTTC.

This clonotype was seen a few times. The CDR3 reads CASSLFRSNQPQHF. The DNA of the CDR3 is TGTGCCAGCAGTTTATTCCGTAGCAATCAGCCCCAGCATTTT. The J gene is TRBJ1-5, the V gene TRBV12-3 or TRBV12-4; no firm D call. Trimming stripped 2 bases from V and 0 bases from J, with 5 bases between. This CDR3 comprises 14 residues.

For the CDR3, the DNA is TGCAGTGCTAGAGGGTGGGGGGATTCACCCCTCCACTTT. Protein sequence: CSARGWGDSPLHF. This chain uses TRBV20-1 with TRBJ1-6; a possible D gene is TRBD1 (5 bases). The CDR3 contains 13 residues. CDR1 DFQATT and CDR2 SNEGSKA come from the germline V gene (reference sequence). V lost 1 base and J 8 bases, leaving 9 bases between the germline ends.

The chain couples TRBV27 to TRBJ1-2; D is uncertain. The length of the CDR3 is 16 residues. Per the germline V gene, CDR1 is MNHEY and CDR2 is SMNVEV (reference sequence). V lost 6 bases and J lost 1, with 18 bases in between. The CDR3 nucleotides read TGTGCCAGCAGCCCCCGTGAGCAAGTCCTTAACTATGGCTACACCTTC. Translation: CASSPREQVLNYGYTF.

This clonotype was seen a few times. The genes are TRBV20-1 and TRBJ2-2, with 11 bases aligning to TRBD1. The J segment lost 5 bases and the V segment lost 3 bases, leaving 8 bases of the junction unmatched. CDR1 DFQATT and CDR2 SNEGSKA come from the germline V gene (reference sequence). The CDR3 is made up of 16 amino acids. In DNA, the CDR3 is TGCAGTGCTAGGATTCCGGGACAGGGGGTTACCGGGGAGCTGTTTTTT. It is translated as CSARIPGQGVTGELFF.

CDR3 nucleotides: TGTGCCAGCTTTGACTTTCTCGGTGAAGCTTTCTTT. This encodes CASFDFLGEAFF. J is TRBJ1-1 and V is TRBV7-9, with D hard to call. The CDR3 has 12 amino acids. V was pared by 8 bases and J by 7 bases, with 14 bases between. Per germline, CDR1 SEHNR and CDR2 FQNEAQ (reference sequence).

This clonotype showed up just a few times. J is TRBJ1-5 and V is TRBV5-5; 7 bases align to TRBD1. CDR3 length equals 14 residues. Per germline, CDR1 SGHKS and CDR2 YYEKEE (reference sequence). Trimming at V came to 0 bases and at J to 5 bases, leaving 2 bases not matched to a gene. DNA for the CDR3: TGTGCCAGCAGCTTGGGAGGGGGCGATCAGCCCCAGCATTTT. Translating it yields CASSLGGGDQPQHF.

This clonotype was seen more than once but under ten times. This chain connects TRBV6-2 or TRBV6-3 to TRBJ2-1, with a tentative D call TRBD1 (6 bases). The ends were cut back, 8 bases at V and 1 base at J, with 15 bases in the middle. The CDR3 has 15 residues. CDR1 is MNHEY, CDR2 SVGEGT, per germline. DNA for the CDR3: TGTGCCAGCTTCCAGGGGTTAGCGTCCTACAATGAGCAGTTCTTC. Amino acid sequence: CASFQGLASYNEQFF.

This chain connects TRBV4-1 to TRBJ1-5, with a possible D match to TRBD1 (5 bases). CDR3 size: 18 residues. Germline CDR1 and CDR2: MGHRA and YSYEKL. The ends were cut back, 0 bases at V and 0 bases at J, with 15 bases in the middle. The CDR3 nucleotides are TGCGCCAGCAGCCAAGATCCGCTGGGACGGGATAGCAATCAGCCCCAGCATTTT. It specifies CASSQDPLGRDSNQPQHF.

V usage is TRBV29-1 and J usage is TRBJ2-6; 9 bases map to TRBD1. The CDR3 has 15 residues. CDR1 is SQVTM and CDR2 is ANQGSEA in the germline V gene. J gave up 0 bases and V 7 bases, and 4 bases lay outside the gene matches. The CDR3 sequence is CSAGQGSSGANVLTF. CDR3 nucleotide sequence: TGCAGCGCCGGACAGGGGAGCTCTGGGGCCAACGTCCTGACTTTC.

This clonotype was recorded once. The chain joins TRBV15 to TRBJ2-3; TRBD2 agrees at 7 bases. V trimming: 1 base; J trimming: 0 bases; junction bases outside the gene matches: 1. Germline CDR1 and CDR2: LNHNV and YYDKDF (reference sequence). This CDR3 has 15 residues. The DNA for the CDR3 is TGTGCCACCAGCAGAGGTAGCGGGAGCACAGATACGCAGTATTTT. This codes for CATSRGSGSTDTQYF.

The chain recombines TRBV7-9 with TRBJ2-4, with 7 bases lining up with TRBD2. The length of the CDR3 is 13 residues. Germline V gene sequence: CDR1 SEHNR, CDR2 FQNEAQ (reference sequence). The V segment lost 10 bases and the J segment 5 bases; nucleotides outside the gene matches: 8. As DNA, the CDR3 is TGTGCCACCTCGGGGGGAACGCAAAACATTCAGTACTTC. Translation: CATSGGTQNIQYF.

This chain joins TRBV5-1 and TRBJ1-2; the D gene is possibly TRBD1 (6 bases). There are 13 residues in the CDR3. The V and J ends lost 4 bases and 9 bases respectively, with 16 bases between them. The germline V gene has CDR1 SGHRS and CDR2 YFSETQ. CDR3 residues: CASSGDTGESYTF. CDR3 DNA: TGCGCCAGCAGCGGGGACACCGGAGAGAGCTACACCTTC.

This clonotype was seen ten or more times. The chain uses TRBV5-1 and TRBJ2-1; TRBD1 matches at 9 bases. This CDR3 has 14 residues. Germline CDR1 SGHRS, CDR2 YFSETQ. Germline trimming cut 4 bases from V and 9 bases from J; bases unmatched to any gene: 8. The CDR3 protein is CASSLGQGTGEQFF. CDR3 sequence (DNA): TGCGCCAGCAGCCTAGGACAGGGGACAGGTGAGCAGTTCTTC. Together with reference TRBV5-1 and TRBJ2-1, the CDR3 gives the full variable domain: KAGVTQTPRYLIKTRGQQVTLSCSPISGHRSVSWYQQTPGQGLQFLFEYFSETQRNKGNFPGRFSGRQFSNSRSEMNVSTLELGDSALYLCASSLGQGTGEQFFGPGTRLTVL.